This TCR beta chain appears in the sequencing data of a study of control samples from healthy donors and cancer patients. The CDR3 runs to 13 residues. Trimming removed 5 bases at V and 6 bases at J, with 11 bases between. Profiled with immunoSEQ multiplex PCR; TCRdb holds only in-frame clones, not every one. The data contain approximately 120,000 clones, roughly 91% of them singletons. The J gene is TRBJ1-5, the V gene TRBV12-3 or TRBV12-4, with D perhaps matching TRBD1 (5 bases). This TCR came from a woman in her forties or fifties in good health. Sequenced material: blood. CDR3 sequence (DNA): TGTGCCAGCAGTCCCCAGGGTAGTCAGCCCCAGCATTTT. Its protein product is CASSPQGSQPQHF.